This T cell receptor beta chain is from a study of T cells in Graves' hyperthyroidism and ophthalmopathy. In regard to this clonotype: The antigen remains unidentified.

Whole-study findings and limits: Appearing also in blood were most of the thyroid clonotypes expanded above 0.001.

This CDR3 has 16 amino acids. Trimming took 4 bases from V and 6 from J, leaving 22 bases between them. Germline V gives CDR1 SGHDT, CDR2 YYEEEE. TCR beta CDR3 regions were amplified from RNA transcripts. First-round RT-PCR with HTBI primers amplified the TCR CDR3 region. TCRdb recomputed calls from the multiplex PCR reads with MiXCR, one row per CDR3 protein. The table records a few hundred thousand distinct CDR3 sequences, just over 45% of them present only once. Clinical symptoms, serum thyroxine and TRAb, thyroid ultrasound and orbital computed tomography together formed the diagnostic basis. J is TRBJ1-2 and V is TRBV5-6; the D is unclear. The receptor was derived from a woman aged 18-35 years with Graves' hyperthyroidism. What was sequenced was peripheral blood or thyroid tissue (not recorded which). The CDR3 is CASSPGGLYNEHGYTF. As DNA, the CDR3 is TGTGCCAGCAGCCCGGGCGGCCTCTACAATGAGCATGGCTACACCTTC.